This TCR beta chain is from a study of TIL therapy for anti-PD-1-resistant metastatic lung cancer. About the research overall: Progressing patients received lymphodepletion, expanded TIL infusion and IL-2. Tumors carried a median around 1.4 non-synonymous mutations per megabase. Most patients had lung adenocarcinoma; four tumors were EGFR-mutant, two ALK-rearranged; half smoked currently or formerly.

The time point was: pre-treatment sample, taken before nivolumab and TIL therapy. Stage 4 NSCLC adults joined between late 2017 and 2020. The libraries were made with immunoSEQ v3. Method: immunoSEQ multiplex PCR; TCRdb's copy keeps in-frame clones and lacks some. The table lists some 43,000 clones, 70% to 85% of them singletons. Trimming stripped 1 base from V and 6 bases from J, with 15 bases between. The CDR3 sequence is 16 residues long. Per germline, CDR1 LNHNV and CDR2 YYDKDF (reference sequence). There are a few counts of this clone. The sample here was blood, taken at baseline. The chain employs TRBV15 and TRBJ2-2; D assignment may be TRBD1 or TRBD2 (6 bases each). This clonotype was obtained from a man in his 70s with non-small cell lung cancer. The CDR3 here is CATSRARGAGPGELFF. CDR3 coding DNA: TGTGCCACCAGCAGAGCAAGGGGGGCCGGTCCCGGGGAGCTGTTTTTT.